What follows are 28 T cell receptor beta chains derived from one specimen sequenced in a study of identical twins. A single record per CDR3 protein comes from TCRdb applying MiXCR to the 5' RACE reads. This table holds hundreds of thousands of distinct CDR3 sequences, around 6.1% found once. The specimen was naive T cells sorted from blood. These TCRs come from a man younger than 35 in good health.

The table lists this clonotype with many counts. The gene calls are TRBV6-5 and TRBJ2-3; D is uncertain. V shed 0 bases and J shed 4 bases, with 8 bases lying between them. Germline V gene data show CDR1 as MNHEY and CDR2 as SVGAGI. CDR3 length equals 14 residues. As DNA, the CDR3 is TGTGCCAGCAGTTACTCTAGGTTCTCAGATACGCAGTATTTT. Amino acid sequence: CASSYSRFSDTQYF.

The chain carries TRBV19 and TRBJ2-3; unclear D gene. Germline-derived CDR1 and CDR2 are LNHDA and SQIVND (reference sequence). The CDR3 consists of 13 residues. V lost 5 bases, J lost 7 bases, and 13 bases lay in between. The DNA of the CDR3 is TGTGCCAGTAGTTCCGGCTTATTAAATACGCAGTATTTT. As protein: CASSSGLLNTQYF.

This clonotype was picked up many times. The DNA for the CDR3 is TGTGCCAGCAGCTTAGTCCCTAGATCAGCCTACAATGAGCAGTTCTTC. Translating gives CASSLVPRSAYNEQFF. This chain uses TRBV11-2 with TRBJ2-1; no definite D call. The germline V and J ends were trimmed by 1 base and 2 bases, with 12 bases remaining between them. CDR3 length: 16 residues. The germline gives CDR1 SGHAT, CDR2 FQNNGV.

In this sample, this clonotype turned up many times. The chain combines TRBV5-1 with TRBJ1-2; TRBD1 agrees at 7 bases. This CDR3 contains 11 residues. Germline V gene data show CDR1 as SGHRS and CDR2 as YFSETQ. Unmatched junction bases numbered 3, after V lost 5 bases and J lost 8 bases. The CDR3 nucleotides are TGCGCCAGCAGACAGGGGCTGGGCTACACCTTC. Protein product: CASRQGLGYTF.

The V call is TRBV28, the J call TRBJ1-1; the D is unclear. Trimming took 6 bases from V and 12 from J, leaving 23 bases between them. CDR1 and CDR2 from the germline V gene are MDHEN and SYDVKM. This CDR3 region has 14 residues. The CDR3 is CASSYSYGQNGPFF. CDR3 DNA sequence: TGTGCCAGCAGCTACAGTTACGGCCAAAACGGCCCTTTCTTT.

This clonotype was observed once. V and J are TRBV19 and TRBJ2-3; 10 bases fit TRBD2. The CDR3 contains 17 residues. V was clipped by 0 bases and J by 2 bases; unmatched bases: 5. Germline V lookup: CDR1 LNHDA, CDR2 SQIVND (reference sequence). DNA for the CDR3: TGTGCCAGTAGTATAGATCGCAGCGGGAGGGCCACAGATACGCAGTATTTT. This gives the protein CASSIDRSGRATDTQYF. Together with reference TRBV19 and TRBJ2-3, the CDR3 gives the full variable domain: DGGITQSPKYLFRKEGQNVTLSCEQNLNHDAMYWYRQDPGQGLRLIYYSQIVNDFQKGDIAEGYSVSREKKESFPLTVTSAQKNPTAFYLCASSIDRSGRATDTQYFGPGTRLTVL.

The genes are TRBV7-2 and TRBJ2-5; 7 nucleotides agree with TRBD1. Germline V gene data show CDR1 as SGHTA and CDR2 as FQGNSA. J lost 1 base, V lost 5 bases, and 7 bases had no gene match. The CDR3 is 15 amino acids. The CDR3 nucleotides read TGTGCCAGCAGCCCCTCCGGGACAGCCCAAGAGACCCAGTACTTC. It encodes CASSPSGTAQETQYF. Supplemented by reference TRBV7-2 and TRBJ2-5, the full variable domain reads GAGVSQSPSNKVTEKGKDVELRCDPISGHTALYWYRQSLGQGLEFLIYFQGNSAPDKSGLPSDRFSAERTGGSVSTLTIQRTQQEDSAVYLCASSPSGTAQETQYFGPGTRLLVL.

This clonotype came up many times. The chain combines TRBV20-1 with TRBJ2-1; the D gene is possibly TRBD1 (5 bases). In germline, CDR1 is DFQATT, CDR2 SNEGSKA (reference sequence). This CDR3 has 13 residues. The germline V and J ends were trimmed by 4 bases and 5 bases, with 12 bases remaining between them. Written as DNA, the CDR3 is TGCAGTGCTACGGACAACAACAACAATGAGCAGTTCTTC. Amino acid sequence: CSATDNNNNEQFF.

The chain couples TRBV11-2 to TRBJ2-1; TRBD2 aligns across 9 bases. The CDR3 extends over 19 amino acids. The V and J ends lost 2 bases and 2 bases, in that order; junction bases with no gene match: 13. CDR1 SGHAT and CDR2 FQNNGV come from the germline V gene. The CDR3 loop reads CASSLSAGGPVGPYNEQFF. The CDR3 DNA reads as TGTGCCAGCAGCTTATCCGCGGGAGGGCCGGTCGGCCCCTACAATGAGCAGTTCTTC.

This clonotype was counted only a few times. This rearrangement joins TRBV1 to TRBJ2-1; the table's D call TRBD2 went unverified against the DNA. TRBV1 counts as a pseudogene. The CDR3 totals 14 residues. The CDR3: CTSSQDKREFEQFF. CDR3 bases: TGCACCAGCAGCCAAGATAAGCGGGAGTTTGAGCAGTTCTTC.

The chain carries TRBV27 and TRBJ1-2, with 7 bases identical to TRBD1. V gave up 5 bases and J gave up 7 bases; unmatched junction bases: 10. There are 14 residues in the CDR3. Per the germline V gene, CDR1 is MNHEY and CDR2 is SMNVEV (reference sequence). CDR3 sequence: CASSKLDRMRGYTF. As DNA, the CDR3 is TGTGCCAGCAGTAAGTTGGACAGGATGCGTGGCTACACCTTC.

The chain combines TRBV7-2 with TRBJ2-1; D gene ambiguous. With 2 bases removed from V and 2 bases from J, the gap between germline ends came to 16 bases. Germline V gives CDR1 SGHTA, CDR2 FQGNSA. The CDR3 spans 17 residues. CDR3 protein: CASSLRSVSLAYNEQFF. CDR3 nucleotides: TGTGCCAGCAGCTTACGGAGCGTCTCGCTTGCCTACAATGAGCAGTTCTTC. The whole variable domain, remainder taken from reference TRBV7-2 and TRBJ2-1, is GAGVSQSPSNKVTEKGKDVELRCDPISGHTALYWYRQSLGQGLEFLIYFQGNSAPDKSGLPSDRFSAERTGGSVSTLTIQRTQQEDSAVYLCASSLRSVSLAYNEQFFGPGTRLTVL.

Ten or more counts support this clonotype. The chain uses TRBV5-1 and TRBJ2-1; D is ambiguous. This CDR3 spans 14 amino acids. The ends were cut back, 4 bases at V and 5 bases at J, with 13 bases in the middle. Germline CDR1 is SGHRS and CDR2 is YFSETQ. CDR3 nucleotide sequence: TGCGCCAGCAGCATCCGACGCGGAAACAATGAGCAGTTCTTC. The encoded protein is CASSIRRGNNEQFF.

The chain carries TRBV7-9 and TRBJ1-2, with 10 positions matching TRBD1. Per the germline V gene, CDR1 is SEHNR and CDR2 is FQNEAQ (reference sequence). V lost 5 bases and J lost 6; bases outside the gene matches: 6. The CDR3 contains 14 residues. CDR3: CASSPTDRGDGYTF. The CDR3 bases are TGTGCCAGCAGCCCGACGGACAGGGGGGATGGCTACACCTTC.

This clonotype was seen a handful of times. The CDR3 nucleotides read TGTGCCTGGGGGGGGACTGGCACCGGGGAGCTGTTTTTT. Protein sequence: CAWGGTGTGELFF. The V call is TRBV30, the J call TRBJ2-2; a weak D match, TRBD2 (6 bases). CDR1 GTSNPN and CDR2 SVGIG come from the germline V gene (reference sequence). CDR3 length: 13 amino acids. Between the trimmed V and J ends, which lost 5 bases and 4 bases, there was a span of 11 bases.

V gene TRBV11-2 combines with J gene TRBJ2-1, with D possibly being TRBD2 (6 bases). The CDR3 consists of 16 residues. V was pared by 5 bases and J by 1 base, with 15 bases between. CDR1 is SGHAT, CDR2 FQNNGV, per germline. CDR3 amino acids: CASSKSGDGSYNEQFF. DNA of the CDR3: TGTGCCAGCAGCAAGTCGGGGGACGGGTCCTACAATGAGCAGTTCTTC.

This clonotype was seen many times. The J gene is TRBJ2-1, the V gene TRBV12-5; 10 positions match TRBD2. The V and J ends lost 2 bases and 4 bases, in that order; junction bases with no gene match: 11. Germline-derived CDR1 and CDR2 are LGHNT and FRNRAP. The CDR3 extends over 18 amino acids. The CDR3 nucleotides are TGTGCTAGTGGTTTGCCCACAGGCCGGACTAGCGGATACAATGAGCAGTTCTTC. Protein sequence: CASGLPTGRTSGYNEQFF.

This clonotype was picked up a small number of times. The chain recombines TRBV19 with TRBJ1-5; weak D call: TRBD1 (5 bases). V was clipped by 5 bases and J by 5 bases, with 7 bases between them. Germline CDR1 LNHDA, CDR2 SQIVND (reference sequence). The CDR3 runs to 12 residues. The CDR3 is CASSWGYQPQHF. CDR3 bases: TGTGCCAGTAGTTGGGGGTATCAGCCCCAGCATTTT.

This chain uses TRBV28 with TRBJ2-1, with 8 nucleotides matching TRBD2. CDR1 is MDHEN, CDR2 SYDVKM, per germline. The junction had 6 bases not matched to a gene; V was cut back by 8 bases and J by 6 bases. CDR3 length: 13 amino acids. The CDR3 region is CASGLAPTNEQFF. In DNA, the CDR3 is TGTGCCAGCGGACTAGCTCCGACCAATGAGCAGTTCTTC.

This clonotype has more than one count but fewer than ten. V and J are TRBV6-2 or TRBV6-3 and TRBJ2-4, with D perhaps given as TRBD1 or TRBD2 (5 bases each). V was pared by 6 bases and J by 12 bases, with 24 bases between. Germline loops: CDR1 MNHEY, CDR2 SVGEGT. This CDR3 contains 15 residues. CDR3 sequence reads: CASSSNGLHRGTQYF. Written as DNA, the CDR3 is TGTGCCAGCAGCTCCAATGGACTCCACCGTGGGACTCAGTACTTC.

This clonotype appeared many times. The rearrangement uses TRBV7-3 and TRBJ2-3; a weak D match, TRBD2 (5 bases). The CDR3 runs 13 residues. Germline V gene sequence: CDR1 SGHTA, CDR2 FQGTGA. Trimming shortened V by 5 bases and J by 7 bases, and 13 bases separated the two germline ends. DNA of the CDR3: TGTGCCAGCAGCCTAGAAAGGGAGAATACGCAGTATTTT. Protein product: CASSLERENTQYF.

This clonotype was counted between two and nine times. This chain uses TRBV7-9 with TRBJ2-1, with 14 nucleotides matching TRBD2. V trimming: 6 bases; J trimming: 12 bases; junction bases outside the gene matches: 10. The length of the CDR3 is 15 residues. CDR1 and CDR2 from the germline V gene are SEHNR and FQNEAQ (reference sequence). The CDR3 sequence is CASSRGGLAGGWQFF. CDR3 coding DNA: TGTGCCAGCAGTAGAGGTGGACTAGCGGGAGGATGGCAGTTCTTC. Full variable domain (remainder filled in from reference TRBV7-9 and TRBJ2-1): DTGVSQNPRHKITKRGQNVTFRCDPISEHNRLYWYRQTLGQGPEFLTYFQNEAQLEKSRLLSDRFSAERPKGSFSTLEIQRTEQGDSAMYLCASSRGGLAGGWQFFGPGTRLTVL.

This clonotype was picked up many times. Sequence at one end of the junction differs from germline and may be a read error. The chain recombines TRBV9 with TRBJ1-5, with unresolved D. The germline gives CDR1 SGDLS, CDR2 YYNGEE. This CDR3 spans 12 amino acids. CDR3: CASGDSNHPQHF. The DNA for the CDR3 is TGTGCCAGCGGGGATAGCAATCACCCCCAGCATTTT. The full variable domain, rest sourced from reference TRBV9 and TRBJ1-5, is DSGVTQTPKHLITATGQRVTLRCSPRSGDLSVYWYQQSLDQGLQFLIQYYNGEERAKGNILERFSAQQFPDLHSELNLSSLELGDSALYFCASGDSNHPQHFGDGTRLSIL.

This clonotype was recorded at least ten times. The rearrangement joins TRBV29-1 to TRBJ2-2; D remains ambiguous. The germline CDR1 and CDR2 sequences are SQVTM and ANQGSEA. This CDR3 contains 14 residues. V was clipped by 3 bases and J by 1 base, with 9 bases between them. The CDR3 nucleotides read TGCAGCGTTGACCCGACTGGGAACACCGGGGAGCTGTTTTTT. Amino acids: CSVDPTGNTGELFF.

This clonotype occurred a few times. The V gene is TRBV4-2, the J gene TRBJ2-1; 8 bases are a match to TRBD2. The CDR3 has 19 amino acids. Germline values: CDR1 LGHNA, CDR2 YNFKEQ. With V trimmed by 6 bases and J by 0 bases, 16 bases remained unmatched. The DNA for the CDR3 is TGTGCCAGCAGGTCCTCCGGTCCGGGAGGGAACAGCTCCTACAATGAGCAGTTCTTC. Its protein is CASRSSGPGGNSSYNEQFF.

This clonotype has ten or more counts. The V call is TRBV12-3 or TRBV12-4, the J call TRBJ2-6, with D unresolved. V gave up 3 bases and J gave up 4 bases, with 7 bases separating them. This CDR3 is built from 14 residues. Here the CDR3 reads CASSFMLGANVLTF. The CDR3 coding sequence is TGTGCCAGCAGTTTCATGTTAGGGGCCAACGTCCTGACTTTC.

The gene calls are TRBV9 and TRBJ2-1, with 12 bases fitting TRBD2. This CDR3 region has 16 residues. Looked up from germline, CDR1 is SGDLS and CDR2 is YYNGEE. The V and J ends lost 0 bases and 3 bases, in that order; junction bases with no gene match: 1. The CDR3: CASSVEGLAGYNEQFF. Written as DNA, the CDR3 is TGTGCCAGCAGCGTAGAGGGACTAGCGGGCTACAATGAGCAGTTCTTC.

The chain recombines TRBV12-3 or TRBV12-4 with TRBJ2-3; the match to TRBD2 covers 7 bases. The V gene end was trimmed by 10 bases and the J gene end by 0 bases; junction bases not matched to a gene: 7. The CDR3 runs to 14 residues. The CDR3 protein is CATKLATSTDTQYF. CDR3 DNA: TGTGCCACCAAACTAGCGACTAGCACAGATACGCAGTATTTT.